A single sample is the source of the 7 T cell receptor beta chains below, sequenced in a study of neurological immune-mediated disorders. TCRdb re-analysed the 5' RACE reads in MiXCR, keeping a single row per CDR3 protein. The data contain tens of thousands of distinct CDR3 sequences, 3% to 4% of them seen just once; the ten biggest clones take up roughly 2.9%. Material for sequencing was PBMCs. The receptors here all came from a woman aged 45-65 years with multiple sclerosis.

This clonotype was detected many times. The V and J genes are TRBV7-9 and TRBJ1-1; 10 nucleotides agree with TRBD1. The CDR3 length is 13 residues. From germline, CDR1 is SEHNR and CDR2 FQNEAQ (reference sequence). V shed 7 bases and J 8 bases; nucleotides not matched to a gene: 7. For the CDR3, the DNA is TGTGCCAGCAACCGACAGGGGGCCCGGGAAGCTTTCTTT. It translates to CASNRQGAREAFF.

The rearrangement joins TRBV7-9 to TRBJ2-5; 7 bases map to TRBD2. The CDR3 runs 14 residues. The V gene end was trimmed by 4 bases and the J gene end by 1 base; junction bases not matched to a gene: 3. Germline V gene data show CDR1 as SEHNR and CDR2 as FQNEAQ (reference sequence). This chain's CDR3 is CASSSRLAQETQYF. The CDR3 DNA is TGTGCCAGCAGCTCGAGACTAGCCCAAGAGACCCAGTACTTC.

In this sample, this clonotype turned up many times. J is TRBJ2-7 and V is TRBV11-2; 10 bases line up with TRBD1. V lost 6 bases to trimming and J lost 2 bases; unmatched junction nucleotides: 7. The CDR3 runs 15 residues. The germline CDR1 and CDR2 sequences are SGHAT and FQNNGV. CDR3 DNA: TGTGCCAGCAGTCAGACAGGGGGCACAACCTACGAGCAGTACTTC. Protein product: CASSQTGGTTYEQYF.

This clonotype was recorded a few times. A read error may explain this, as a much larger clone is one base away. This chain connects TRBV5-1 to TRBJ2-3, with a possible D match to TRBD1 (6 bases). From germline, CDR1 is SGHRS and CDR2 YFSETQ. This CDR3 is 12 amino acids long. CDR3 bases: TGCGACAGCAGCTCAGGGGAGGATACGCAGTATTTT. Protein sequence: CDSSSGEDTQYF.

This clonotype has only a few counts. The genes are TRBV9 and TRBJ2-5; a weak D match, TRBD1 (6 bases). V lost 3 bases to trimming and J lost 4 bases, with 16 bases between them. This CDR3 is built from 15 residues. From germline, CDR1 is SGDLS and CDR2 YYNGEE. CDR3 in amino acids: CASSGSGTFGETQYF. The CDR3 region has the DNA TGTGCCAGCAGCGGCTCCGGGACATTTGGAGAGACCCAGTACTTC.

This clonotype was detected ten times or more. The chain links TRBV7-2 to TRBJ2-5; perhaps TRBD2 as D (5 bases). Germline V lookup: CDR1 SGHTA, CDR2 FQGNSA. The CDR3 spans 15 residues. V lost 6 bases, J lost 0 bases, and 14 bases lay in between. CDR3 bases: TGTGCCAGCAGGTTAACGAGGAGGTACCAAGAGACCCAGTACTTC. Protein product: CASRLTRRYQETQYF.

This clonotype has a count of ten or more. This chain connects TRBV5-1 to TRBJ2-2; D is undetermined. Germline CDR1 is SGHRS and CDR2 is YFSETQ. The V and J ends lost 3 bases and 5 bases respectively, with 14 bases between them. This CDR3 contains 15 residues. The CDR3: CASSSMDPSTGELFF. CDR3 DNA sequence: TGCGCCAGCAGCTCCATGGACCCGTCTACCGGGGAGCTGTTTTTT.